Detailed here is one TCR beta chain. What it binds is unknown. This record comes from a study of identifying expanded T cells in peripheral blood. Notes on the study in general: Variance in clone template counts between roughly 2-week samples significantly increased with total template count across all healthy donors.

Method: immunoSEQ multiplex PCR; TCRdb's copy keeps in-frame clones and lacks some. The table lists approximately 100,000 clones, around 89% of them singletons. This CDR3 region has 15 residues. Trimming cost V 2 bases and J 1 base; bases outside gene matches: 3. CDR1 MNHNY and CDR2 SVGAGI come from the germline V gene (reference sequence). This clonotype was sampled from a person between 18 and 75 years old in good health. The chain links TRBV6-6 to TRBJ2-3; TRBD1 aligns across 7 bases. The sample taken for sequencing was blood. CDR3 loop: CASSYKTGGTDTQYF. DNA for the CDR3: TGTGCCAGCAGTTACAAAACAGGGGGCACAGATACGCAGTATTTT.